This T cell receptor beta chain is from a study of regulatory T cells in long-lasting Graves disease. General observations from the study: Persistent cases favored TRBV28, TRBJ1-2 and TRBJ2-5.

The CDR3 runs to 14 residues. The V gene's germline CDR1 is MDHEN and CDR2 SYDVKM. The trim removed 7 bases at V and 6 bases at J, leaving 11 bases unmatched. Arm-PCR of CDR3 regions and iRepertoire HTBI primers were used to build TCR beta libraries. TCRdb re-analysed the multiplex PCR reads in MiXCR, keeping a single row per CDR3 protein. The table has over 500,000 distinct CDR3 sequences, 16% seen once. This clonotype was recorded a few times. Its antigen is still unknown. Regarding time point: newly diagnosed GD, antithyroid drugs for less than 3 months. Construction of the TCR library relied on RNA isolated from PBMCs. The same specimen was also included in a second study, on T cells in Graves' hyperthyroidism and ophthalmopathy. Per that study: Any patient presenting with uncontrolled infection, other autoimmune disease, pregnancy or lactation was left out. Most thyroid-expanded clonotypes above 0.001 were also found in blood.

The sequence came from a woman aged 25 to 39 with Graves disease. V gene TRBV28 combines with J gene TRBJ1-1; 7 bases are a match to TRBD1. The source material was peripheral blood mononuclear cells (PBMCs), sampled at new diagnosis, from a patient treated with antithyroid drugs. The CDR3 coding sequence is TGTGCCAGCACCAACAGGGGAGTAGCTCCTGAAGCTTTCTTT. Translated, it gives CASTNRGVAPEAFF.